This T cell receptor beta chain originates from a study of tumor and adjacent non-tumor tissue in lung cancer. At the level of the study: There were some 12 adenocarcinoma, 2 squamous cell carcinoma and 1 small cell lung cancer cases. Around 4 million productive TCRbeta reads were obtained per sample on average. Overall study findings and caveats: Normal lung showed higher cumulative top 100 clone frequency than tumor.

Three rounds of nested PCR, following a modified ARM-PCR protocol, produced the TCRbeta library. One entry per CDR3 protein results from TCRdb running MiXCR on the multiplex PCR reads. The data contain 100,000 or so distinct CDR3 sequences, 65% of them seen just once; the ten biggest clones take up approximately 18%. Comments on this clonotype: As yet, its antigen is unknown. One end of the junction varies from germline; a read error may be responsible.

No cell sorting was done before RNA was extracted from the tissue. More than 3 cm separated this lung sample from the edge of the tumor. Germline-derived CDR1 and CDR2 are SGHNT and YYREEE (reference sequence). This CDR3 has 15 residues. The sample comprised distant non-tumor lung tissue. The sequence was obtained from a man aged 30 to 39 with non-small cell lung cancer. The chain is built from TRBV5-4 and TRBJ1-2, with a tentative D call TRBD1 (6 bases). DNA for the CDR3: TGTGCCGGCAGCCCTAGGACAGAGGGCGACTATGGCTACATCTTC. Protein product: CAGSPRTEGDYGYIF.